Below are 23 T cell receptor beta chains sequenced from a single sample in a study of blood T cell repertoires in COVID-19 (dated by TCRdb to between 2020 and 2021). Library method: the immunoSEQ multiplex PCR assay. The source is immuneACCESS, and TCRdb retained only in-frame sequences with V and J called. Part of the clones is not carried over; for the studies checked, unresolved V genes explain less than half of this, and the remainder is unexplained. The sample table lists tens of thousands of clones, just over 85% of them with a count of one. The top ten hold 5% to 6.5% of the sample. What was sequenced was peripheral blood. All receptors derive from a woman older than 75 with active or convalescent COVID-19.

The chain carries TRBV7-2 and TRBJ2-7, with 11 bases aligning to TRBD1. This CDR3 has 16 residues. CDR1 is SGHTA, CDR2 FQGNSA, per germline. V shed 1 base and J 3 bases; nucleotides not matched to a gene: 5. The CDR3 loop reads CASSLGPGQGGYEQYF. The CDR3 DNA reads as TGTGCCAGCAGCTTAGGACCGGGACAGGGGGGCTACGAGCAGTACTTC. The full variable domain, rest sourced from reference TRBV7-2 and TRBJ2-7, is GAGVSQSPSNKVTEKGKDVELRCDPISGHTALYWYRQSLGQGLEFLIYFQGNSAPDKSGLPSDRFSAERTGGSVSTLTIQRTQQEDSAVYLCASSLGPGQGGYEQYFGPGTRLTVT.

The J gene is TRBJ2-3, the V gene TRBV12-1; no DNA check was done on the table's D call, TRBD1. TRBV12-1 is a known pseudogene. The CDR3 totals 16 residues. The CDR3: CASSSGQFYLTDTQYF. CDR3 nucleotide sequence: TGTGCCAGCAGCTCGGGACAGTTTTACCTCACAGATACGCAGTATTTT.

V and J are TRBV5-1 and TRBJ2-3; 10 bases are a match to TRBD2. CDR3 length: 18 amino acids. Per germline, CDR1 SGHRS and CDR2 YFSETQ. V dropped 4 bases and J dropped 5; count of bases not matched to a gene: 16. DNA for the CDR3: TGCGCCAGCAGCCGTCCTGGCCAGCGGGAGGGCAGGGGAGATACGCAGTATTTT. Amino acids: CASSRPGQREGRGDTQYF.

The chain employs TRBV7-3 and TRBJ1-5; a weak D match, TRBD1 (6 bases). Germline-derived CDR1 and CDR2 are SGHTA and FQGTGA. V lost 2 bases to trimming and J lost 0 bases, with 14 bases between them. The CDR3 is 17 amino acids. The CDR3 DNA sequence: TGTGCCAGCAGCTTATCACCAGGGGATCATAGCAATCAGCCCCAGCATTTT. This encodes CASSLSPGDHSNQPQHF.

The gene calls are TRBV6-2 or TRBV6-3 and TRBJ2-3, with 10 nucleotides matching TRBD2. Germline assignment: CDR1 MNHEY and CDR2 SVGEGT. The CDR3 extends over 15 amino acids. Germline trimming cut 5 bases from V and 5 bases from J; bases unmatched to any gene: 7. Here the CDR3 reads CASSSGGAIKDTQYF. The CDR3 DNA reads as TGTGCCAGCAGTAGCGGGGGGGCGATCAAAGATACGCAGTATTTT.

The chain combines TRBV3-1 (or the pseudogene TRBV3-2) with TRBJ2-3; the match to TRBD1 covers 11 bases. CDR1 is LGHDT, CDR2 YNNKEL, per germline (reference sequence). The CDR3 covers 16 residues. V shed 1 base, J shed 5 bases, and the junction held 5 bases outside the gene matches. CDR3 residues: CASSQAGQGAGDTQYF. In nucleotides, the CDR3 is TGTGCCAGCAGCCAAGCAGGACAGGGGGCCGGAGATACGCAGTATTTT.

The rearrangement uses TRBV9 and TRBJ1-6, with TRBD1 as a possible D gene (5 bases). The germline gives CDR1 SGDLS, CDR2 YYNGEE. This CDR3 region has 17 residues. The ends were cut back, 0 bases at V and 7 bases at J, with 17 bases in the middle. DNA for the CDR3: TGTGCCAGCAGCGTAGGGGGCTCTTTCCCCCAAAATTCACCCCTCCACTTT. It translates to CASSVGGSFPQNSPLHF.

CDR3 coding DNA: TGTGCCAGCTCATCCTTGACAGGTTTTCCTTTCTTT. Translating it yields CASSSLTGFPFF. V and J are TRBV18 and TRBJ1-1; perhaps TRBD1 as D (6 bases). CDR1 KGHSH and CDR2 LQKENI come from the germline V gene. The CDR3 runs 12 residues. V lost 5 bases and J 12 bases, leaving 16 bases between the germline ends. Complete variable domain (other parts from reference TRBV18 and TRBJ1-1): NAGVMQNPRHLVRRRGQEARLRCSPMKGHSHVYWYRQLPEEGLKFMVYLQKENIIDESGMPKERFSAEFPKEGPSILRIQQVVRGDSAAYFCASSSLTGFPFFGQGTRLTVV.

V is TRBV21-1 and J is TRBJ2-7; the table's D gene call, TRBD2, was not cross checked with the DNA. TRBV21-1 constitutes a pseudogene. This CDR3 has 20 residues. The CDR3 DNA reads as TGTGCCAGCAGCAGAAAGCTACTCGGGTCTACGGAAAGGAGGTCCTACGAGCAGTACTTC. Translating gives CASSRKLLGSTERRSYEQYF.

The chain combines TRBV5-8 with TRBJ1-5, with 7 bases fitting TRBD1. The CDR3 runs 17 residues. J gave up 3 bases and V 0 bases, and 9 bases lay outside the gene matches. Germline CDR1 reads SGHTS; CDR2 reads YDEGEE. The CDR3 nucleotides read TGTGCCAGCAGCTTGGGACCGCCGGACAGGCACAATCAGCCCCAGCATTTT. It yields the protein CASSLGPPDRHNQPQHF.

The chain is built from TRBV5-1 and TRBJ1-6; TRBD1 matches at 7 bases. The CDR3 runs to 16 residues. Germline V gene lookup returns CDR1 SGHRS and CDR2 YFSETQ. Trimming at V came to 4 bases and at J to 0 bases, leaving 4 bases not matched to a gene. The CDR3 reads CASSARGTSYNSPLHF. CDR3 nucleotide sequence: TGCGCCAGCAGCGCCAGGGGGACCTCCTATAATTCACCCCTCCACTTT.

The rearrangement uses TRBV2 and TRBJ1-3; D is uncertain. The CDR3 is made up of 17 amino acids. Trimming removed 3 bases at V and 0 bases at J, with 15 bases between. The V gene's germline CDR1 is SNHLY and CDR2 FYNNEI. The CDR3 bases are TGTGCCAGCAGTGAGGAGCGGTTGGGTTCCTCTGGAAACACCATATATTTT. Its protein product is CASSEERLGSSGNTIYF.

This chain joins TRBV28 and TRBJ1-1, with D perhaps TRBD1 (6 bases). The CDR3 is 13 residues long. The V and J ends lost 3 bases and 4 bases respectively, with 9 bases between them. Germline V gene sequence: CDR1 MDHEN, CDR2 SYDVKM. The CDR3 loop is CASSFPRGTEAFF. In DNA form, the CDR3 reads TGTGCCAGCAGTTTCCCCAGGGGCACTGAAGCTTTCTTT.

The chain employs TRBV7-6 and TRBJ2-6; D ambiguous. With 1 base removed from V and 4 bases from J, the gap between germline ends came to 5 bases. Germline lookup yields CDR1 SGHVS and CDR2 FNYEAQ. The CDR3 extends over 14 amino acids. The CDR3 DNA follows: TGTGCCAGCAGCTTAGTGCGAGGGGCCAACGTCCTGACTTTC. This encodes CASSLVRGANVLTF.

The chain is built from TRBV28 and TRBJ2-3; TRBD2 might be the D (5 bases). V was clipped by 9 bases and J by 0 bases, with 7 bases between them. CDR3 length: 12 residues. In germline, CDR1 is MDHEN, CDR2 SYDVKM. The CDR3 bases are TGTGCCAGTAGCGTAAGCACAGATACGCAGTATTTT. Encoded protein: CASSVSTDTQYF.

The V call is TRBV2, the J call TRBJ1-5, with D perhaps matching TRBD1 (5 bases). This CDR3 has 14 residues. The V end was cut by 6 bases, the J end by 3 bases, with 12 bases between. The germline V gene has CDR1 SNHLY and CDR2 FYNNEI. DNA of the CDR3: TGTGCCAGCAGGGGTCAGGGAAACAATCAGCCCCAGCATTTT. Amino acids: CASRGQGNNQPQHF.

CDR3 nucleotide sequence: TGTGCCAGCAGCACAGGGATTTTGAACACTGAAGCTTTCTTT. It specifies CASSTGILNTEAFF. The chain carries TRBV11-2 and TRBJ1-1; TRBD1 might be the D (6 bases). This CDR3 is 14 amino acids long. Trimming cost V 5 bases and J 0 bases, with 10 bases left between them. From germline, CDR1 is SGHAT and CDR2 FQNNGV.

The chain combines TRBV6-6 with TRBJ1-6, with a tentative D call TRBD1 (6 bases). The CDR3 loop spans 15 amino acids. Germline loops: CDR1 MNHNY, CDR2 SVGAGI (reference sequence). Deletions cut 2 bases from V and 5 bases from J, with 10 bases between. The CDR3 region is CASSYPRGNNSPLHF. CDR3 DNA sequence: TGTGCCAGCAGTTACCCCAGGGGTAATAATTCACCCCTCCACTTT.

This rearrangement joins TRBV7-3 to TRBJ2-1; the match to TRBD1 covers 7 bases. Germline V gives CDR1 SGHTA, CDR2 FQGTGA. This CDR3 has 16 residues. V lost 4 bases to trimming and J lost 2 bases; unmatched junction nucleotides: 8. CDR3 coding DNA: TGTGCCAGCAGCTCACAGGGGTCGGCCACCTACAATGAGCAGTTCTTC. It is translated as CASSSQGSATYNEQFF.

V gene TRBV10-3 combines with J gene TRBJ1-2, with a weak D call TRBD1 (5 bases). Germline V lookup: CDR1 ENHRY, CDR2 SYGVKD. CDR3 length: 13 amino acids. V gave up 2 bases and J gave up 7 bases, with 11 bases separating them. The CDR3 is CAISEVGAVGYTF. The CDR3 DNA is TGTGCCATCAGTGAGGTAGGGGCAGTTGGCTACACCTTC.

CDR3 coding DNA: TGTGCCAGCAGCCAAGTCAGGGGGCCGAGGACTGAAGCTTTCTTT. It yields the protein CASSQVRGPRTEAFF. The chain couples TRBV4-2 to TRBJ1-1; 8 bases agree with TRBD1. The CDR3 is 15 residues long. Germline values: CDR1 LGHNA, CDR2 YNFKEQ. Trimming at V came to 1 base and at J to 5 bases, leaving 6 bases not matched to a gene.

In its sample, this clone was seen a few times. V is TRBV12-3 or TRBV12-4 and J is TRBJ2-7; D not resolved. Trimming pared 5 bases from V and 2 bases from J, leaving 4 bases between. This CDR3 is built from 11 residues. In nucleotides, the CDR3 is TGTGCCAGCAGTCTAACCTACGAGCAGTACTTC. Residues: CASSLTYEQYF.

The chain uses TRBV9 and TRBJ2-3; D is unclear. The CDR3 has 14 amino acids. CDR1 and CDR2 from the germline V gene are SGDLS and YYNGEE. V lost 4 bases and J lost 2, with 11 bases in between. The CDR3: CASSPRLLTDTQYF. CDR3 nucleotides: TGTGCCAGCAGCCCTCGACTTCTCACAGATACGCAGTATTTT.